One T cell receptor beta chain is described in this entry. The data derive from a study of T cell changes during pregnancy in multiple sclerosis. The CDR3 has 14 amino acids. In germline, CDR1 is SGHVS, CDR2 FQNEAQ. V lost 2 bases, J lost 2 bases, and 3 bases stayed unmatched. Data came from immunoSEQ multiplex PCR; TCRdb stores just in-frame clones and leaves some out. The sample contains around 80,000 clones, about 92% of which appear only once. This clonotype was sampled from a female donor with multiple sclerosis, enrolled in a pregnancy study. The chain is built from TRBV7-8 and TRBJ2-7; 7 positions match TRBD2. The source was peripheral blood, collected before pregnancy. The CDR3 DNA reads TGTGCCAGCAGCTTACCTGGGACTACCTACGAGCAGTACTTC. Amino acid sequence: CASSLPGTTYEQYF.